This T cell receptor (beta chain) derives from a study of PD-1 blockade in classical Hodgkin lymphoma. Libraries were prepared by immunoSEQ multiplex PCR; TCRdb keeps only in-frame clonotypes and omits some of them. The sample contains about 21,000 clones, 71% of which appear only once. The V gene lost 0 bases and the J gene lost 3 bases, with 9 bases spanning the gap. The germline V gene has CDR1 LNHDA and CDR2 SQIVND (reference sequence). The CDR3 length is 15 residues. Study-wide findings and caveats: Factors driving the repertoire differences, possibly disease activity or prior therapy, remain undefined. Lower baseline TCR diversity was reported for newly diagnosed patients than for healthy donors.

Notes on this clone: Its target is unknown.

With no exception, relapse followed autologous stem cell transplantation in all patients, and brentuximab vedotin exposure varied. Complete response, partial response or progressive disease was recorded as best response. The TCR was taken from a human donor with classical Hodgkin lymphoma. The sequenced sample was peripheral blood mononuclear cells (PBMCs), obtained at baseline. The chain links TRBV19 to TRBJ2-1, with a possible D match to TRBD1 (5 bases). CDR3 protein: CASSIDRRVYNEQFF. In DNA, the CDR3 is TGTGCCAGTAGTATAGATCGCAGGGTCTACAATGAGCAGTTCTTC.